The entry below describes one TCR beta chain. As yet, its antigen is unknown. This record belongs to a study of T cell responses to AZD1222 COVID-19 vaccine. Study-level results: White British people made up most donors, females outnumbered males, and clonal diversity was possibly underestimated.

Only in-frame clones appear in the TCRdb table, and some are missing; sequencing was by immunoSEQ multiplex PCR. Altogether over 130,000 clones are present, just over 90% being singletons, with the ten largest covering roughly 4.9%. The germline V gene encodes CDR1 LNHDA and CDR2 SQIVND (reference sequence). Unmatched junction bases numbered 10, after V lost 1 base and J lost 5 bases. The length of the CDR3 is 17 residues. The input for sequencing was peripheral blood, taken on day 0 of AZD1222 vaccination. This TCR was sampled from an adult in good health. The chain has TRBV19 and TRBJ1-1, with TRBD1 matching 10 bases. CDR3 sequence: CASSIAGTGAPGTEAFF. Written as DNA, the CDR3 is TGTGCCAGTAGTATAGCCGGGACAGGGGCCCCGGGTACTGAAGCTTTCTTT.